This is a list of T cell receptor beta chains from one sample in a study of cytomegalovirus exposure and HLA in healthy donors. Method: immunoSEQ multiplex PCR; TCRdb's copy keeps in-frame clones and lacks some. The sample includes about 130,000 clones, around three quarters of them seen just once. The sample was PBMCs. Receptor source: a young man in good health and CMV-seropositive. CDR3s leave out the opening cysteine and the closing phenylalanine or tryptophan. Fields, in order: CDR3 protein, clone size, V gene. Size values are once, few and many counts, or a class for expanded clones, and some rows have none.

SVVSIQSYEQY,.,TRBV29-1
ASSSGQGGFNEQF,.,TRBV5-1
AISEAGAGQPQH,.,TRBV10-3
ASSYRRAQTQY,.,TRBV6-5
ATSASLSYEQY,.,TRBV7-9
ASSDRNSGANVLT,.,TRBV19
SAGDRGLFTHEQY,.,TRBV29-1
SVAPLIPGSVSDTQY,few,TRBV29-1
ASSSREQGHSNTGELF,.,TRBV7-8
ASSYSRQLMNTEAF,.,TRBV6-5
ASSLGRNVGYT,once,TRBV7-8
ATSRDRGNQPQH,few,TRBV15
ASSAPRLLNPGNTIY,.,TRBV7-9
ASSFVEKTDTQY,.,TRBV5-6
ASSGIAGAGGDTQY,.,TRBV7-9
AQQHYEQY,.,TRBV10-1
ASSSPQTSTDTQY,few,TRBV25-1
ASSNTVSSSGNTIY,few,TRBV5-1
ASSGRYRDEQY,.,TRBV9
ASSEALRGRGGEKLF,.,TRBV6-1